This T cell receptor beta chain originates from a study of vaccination and CD4 T cells after COVID-19. Worth noting for this clonotype: The antigen is not known.

This CDR3 is built from 17 residues. Germline V gene lookup returns CDR1 SGHAT and CDR2 FQNNGV. J lost 7 bases, V lost 0 bases, and 12 bases had no gene match. With the Oncomine TCR Beta short-read assay, DNA from cultured CD4+ T cells was sequenced. TCRdb re-analysed the PCR reads in MiXCR, keeping a single row per CDR3 protein. Of tens of thousands of distinct CDR3 sequences in the sample, around three fifths were seen once. Treatment indicated: approximately 9-day PBMC culture with coronavirus spike peptide pools or control peptides (ViraFEST assay). This TCR was sampled from a human donor who had recovered from COVID-19. The V gene is TRBV11-2, the J gene TRBJ2-1; 7 bases are a match to TRBD2. The sequencing input was CD4+ T cells from blood, cultured in vitro. This chain's CDR3 is CASSLDQRASGLNEQFF. The CDR3 DNA reads TGTGCCAGCAGCTTAGATCAACGGGCTAGCGGATTGAATGAGCAGTTCTTC.